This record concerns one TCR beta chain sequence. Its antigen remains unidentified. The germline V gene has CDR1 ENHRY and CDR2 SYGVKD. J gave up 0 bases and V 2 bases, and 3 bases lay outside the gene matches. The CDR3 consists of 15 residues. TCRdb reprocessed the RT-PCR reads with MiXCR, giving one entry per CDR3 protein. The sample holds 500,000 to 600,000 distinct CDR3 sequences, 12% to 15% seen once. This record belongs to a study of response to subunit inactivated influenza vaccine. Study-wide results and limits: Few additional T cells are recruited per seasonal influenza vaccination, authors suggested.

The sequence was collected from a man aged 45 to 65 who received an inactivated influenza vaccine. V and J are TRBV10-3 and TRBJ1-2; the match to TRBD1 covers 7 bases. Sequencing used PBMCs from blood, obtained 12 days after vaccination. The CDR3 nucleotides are TGTGCCATCAGTGAGCTGACAGGGACTAACTATGGCTACACCTTC. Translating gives CAISELTGTNYGYTF.